These 13 T cell receptor beta chains came from one sample sequenced in a study of CD8+ T cells in alopecia areata. Extracted from the samples, RNA was reverse transcribed into cDNA to serve as the sequencing template. The table came from immunoSEQ multiplex PCR; TCRdb's copy has only in-frame clones and leaves some out. The data show 200,000 or so clones, with roughly 60% seen just once and 5.5% held by the top ten. Treatment: oral pan-JAK inhibitor, 5-10 mg twice daily. The specimen comprised CD4+ T cells sorted from blood, sampled at week 24, from a patient treated with tofacitinib. These receptor sequences come from a human donor with alopecia areata.

This chain links TRBV15 with TRBJ2-1; possibly TRBD2 for D (5 bases). V gave up 0 bases and J gave up 9 bases, with 12 bases separating them. Germline V gene sequence: CDR1 LNHNV, CDR2 YYDKDF (reference sequence). This CDR3 is built from 14 residues. The CDR3 DNA reads TGTGCCACCAGCAGAGAGGACGGAGAGGGTGAGCAGTTCTTC. The encoded protein is CATSREDGEGEQFF. The variable domain in full, with the rest retrieved from reference TRBV15 and TRBJ2-1, is DAMVIQNPRYQVTQFGKPVTLSCSQTLNHNVMYWYQQKSSQAPKLLFHYYDKDFNNEADTPDNFQSRRPNTSFCFLDIRSPGLGDTAMYLCATSREDGEGEQFFGPGTRLTVL.

This rearrangement joins TRBV28 to TRBJ1-1; D unresolved. Per germline, CDR1 MDHEN and CDR2 SYDVKM. This CDR3 region has 11 residues. V was shortened by 2 bases and J by 4 bases, with 2 bases between the two germline ends. The DNA of the CDR3 is TGTGCCAGCAGTTTACGCACTGAAGCTTTCTTT. It specifies CASSLRTEAFF.

The sample holds a few counts of this clone. This chain links TRBV7-2 with TRBJ2-7, with 8 bases fitting TRBD1. The CDR3 runs 12 residues. V was pared by 5 bases and J by 11 bases, with 8 bases of the junction left unmatched. Germline V gives CDR1 SGHTA, CDR2 FQGNSA. CDR3 in DNA: TGTGCCAGCAGCAAAATCCGGGACAGGAAGTACTTC. It codes for CASSKIRDRKYF.

The rearrangement uses TRBV7-6 and TRBJ2-7; 7 positions agree with TRBD2. The V and J ends lost 1 base and 2 bases, in that order; junction bases with no gene match: 5. Germline V gene lookup returns CDR1 SGHVS and CDR2 FNYEAQ. The CDR3 loop spans 15 amino acids. The CDR3 reads CASSLDSSGTYEQYF. For the CDR3, the DNA is TGTGCCAGCAGCTTAGATTCTAGCGGTACCTACGAGCAGTACTTC.

Only one count was recorded for this clone. The chain uses TRBV5-1 and TRBJ2-5; 7 bases align to TRBD1. Germline V lookup: CDR1 SGHRS, CDR2 YFSETQ. This CDR3 comprises 15 residues. The junction had 7 bases not matched to a gene; V was cut back by 0 bases and J by 5 bases. In DNA, the CDR3 is TGCGCCAGCAGCTTGGGACAGGGTTTCCGGGAGACCCAGTACTTC. Protein product: CASSLGQGFRETQYF.

In its sample, this clone was seen a few times. The genes are TRBV5-1 and TRBJ2-5; D may correspond to TRBD1 or TRBD2 (5 bases each). CDR1 SGHRS and CDR2 YFSETQ come from the germline V gene. The CDR3 contains 14 residues. Trimming cost V 3 bases and J 2 bases, with 11 bases left between them. This CDR3 is CASSWGSGQETQYF. DNA for the CDR3: TGCGCCAGCAGCTGGGGGTCAGGGCAAGAGACCCAGTACTTC.

The V gene is TRBV7-2, the J gene TRBJ2-3; D call uncertain. Germline loops: CDR1 SGHTA, CDR2 FQGNSA. V shed 5 bases and J shed 5 bases, with 11 bases lying between them. The CDR3 extends over 13 amino acids. DNA for the CDR3: TGTGCCAGCAGCCCCCGCCTTGGAGATACGCAGTATTTT. Translated, it gives CASSPRLGDTQYF. The full variable domain, completed using reference TRBV7-2 and TRBJ2-3, is GAGVSQSPSNKVTEKGKDVELRCDPISGHTALYWYRQSLGQGLEFLIYFQGNSAPDKSGLPSDRFSAERTGGSVSTLTIQRTQQEDSAVYLCASSPRLGDTQYFGPGTRLTVL.

CDR3 bases: TGCGCCAGCAGGACAGGGGTTCAATTAGGAGAGACCCAGTACTTC. Its translation: CASRTGVQLGETQYF. The chain employs TRBV5-1 and TRBJ2-5; 8 bases match TRBD1. The CDR3 length is 15 residues. CDR1 and CDR2 (germline): SGHRS, YFSETQ. Unmatched junction bases numbered 10, after V lost 5 bases and J lost 4 bases.

This clone was detected once. This chain joins TRBV30 and TRBJ2-5; 10 bases are shared with TRBD1. This CDR3 region has 13 residues. Germline-derived CDR1 and CDR2 are GTSNPN and SVGIG (reference sequence). V was pared by 1 base and J by 5 bases, with 1 base of the junction left unmatched. In nucleotides, the CDR3 is TGTGCCTGGAGTGCGACAGGGGGCGAGACCCAGTACTTC. Amino acid sequence: CAWSATGGETQYF.

CDR3 in DNA: TGTGCCTGGAGTGTTCGAGGGAAATTGGTCGGGGAGCTGTTTTTT. Protein: CAWSVRGKLVGELFF. The V call is TRBV30, the J call TRBJ2-2; maybe TRBD2 (5 bases). Germline lookup yields CDR1 GTSNPN and CDR2 SVGIG (reference sequence). The CDR3 totals 15 residues. Trimming left V 0 bases short and J 7 bases short, with 15 bases between.

This rearrangement joins TRBV5-6 to TRBJ2-7; 10 nucleotides match TRBD1. V gave up 2 bases and J gave up 5 bases; unmatched junction bases: 1. Germline CDR1 SGHDT, CDR2 YYEEEE. The CDR3 covers 13 residues. CDR3 residues: CASSFGTGDEQYF. In nucleotides, the CDR3 is TGTGCCAGCAGCTTCGGGACAGGGGACGAGCAGTACTTC.

The chain combines TRBV7-9 with TRBJ2-1; D is perhaps TRBD1 or TRBD2 (5 bases each). Germline V lookup: CDR1 SEHNR, CDR2 FQNEAQ (reference sequence). The CDR3 has 15 amino acids. V was shortened by 5 bases and J by 7 bases, with 18 bases between the two germline ends. CDR3 DNA sequence: TGTGCCAGCAGCCATCAAGAAAGGGGCGGGAATGAGCAGTTCTTC. It is translated as CASSHQERGGNEQFF.

J is TRBJ1-5 and V is TRBV6-5; D unresolved. In germline, CDR1 is MNHEY, CDR2 SVGAGI. The CDR3 has 14 amino acids. The ends were cut back, 10 bases at V and 3 bases at J, with 16 bases in the middle. This CDR3 is CATRLGGDNQPQHF. The CDR3 DNA reads TGTGCCACCCGTCTGGGCGGTGACAATCAGCCCCAGCATTTT.